This record covers a single T cell receptor beta chain. Its antigen is still unknown. Qualities for individual bases were not recorded, and no much larger clone is one base off. There are 12 amino acids in the CDR3, from cysteine to phenylalanine inclusive. Of the read, only the CDR3 DNA is kept; its 36 bases are in frame from base 1. As encoded in the germline V gene, CDR1 is MNHEY while CDR2 is SVGAGI. V is pared back by 8 bases and J by 7 bases, with 12 bases lying between the germline termini. According to the study, the label for this sample's time point signals: baseline before first vaccination. What the treatment or condition label conveys for this sample: meningococcal conjugate vaccine given as trial control. Vaccinee samples were obtained from the UK trials COV001 and COV002, which included a single-blind randomized controlled phase 2/3 trial of AZD1222 (ChAdOx1 nCoV-19) in healthy adults. For TCRbeta chain sequencing, PBMC samples were collected from trial participants at day 0 and at day 28 after the second dose.

The data stem from a study of T cell responses to AZD1222 COVID-19 vaccine (dated by TCRdb to the early 2020s). Describing the broader study: A total of 233 trial participants underwent TCR sequencing, of whom about 210 received two doses of AZD1222 and some 25 received two doses of the MenACWY control vaccine. Enrollment into the trials was organized by age into subgroups of 18-55, 56-69 and 70-plus years, and those subgroups contained roughly 150, 30 and 60 TCR-sequenced participants, respectively.

What the work shows at the level of the full study, not this receptor alone: The whole spike protein was spanned by vaccine-associated CD4 TCRs, and dominant responses were seen in regions 160-218 and 743-854. Epitopes outside the regions mutated in the B.1.351 and B.1.1.7 variants were reportedly recognized by nearly half of the unique spike-specific TCRs. Because no day 14 peak-response samples were available, repertoires were characterized only after the peak T cell response. In the small 56-69-year group, the increase in depth fell short of significance, most likely because of low power. Only a handful of AZD1222 recipients were SARS-CoV-2 seropositive at baseline, limiting conclusions about previously exposed vaccinees. Participants were mostly white British, with more females than males. The authors suggested clonal diversity may have been underestimated. A significant rise in spike-specific TCR breadth and depth was observed after two AZD1222 doses relative to day 0 and relative to MenACWY recipients.

The CDR3 regions of human TCRbeta chains were analyzed by immunosequencing. In the original analysis: Repertoire TCRs were matched against a reference library of SARS-CoV-2-specific TCRs generated with the MIRA antigen-specificity platform. Breadth was defined as the fraction of unique TCRs that were SARS-CoV-2-associated. Depth was defined as the fraction of total T cells that were SARS-CoV-2-associated. Using the MIRA data, each spike-specific TCR was assigned both to the spike region to which the TCR was reactive and to a CD4 or CD8 class. Log10-transformed breadth and depth values were compared by one-way ANOVA with Sidak's multiple comparisons tests. The source is immuneACCESS, and TCRdb retained only in-frame sequences with V and J called. Part of the clones is not carried over; for the studies checked, unresolved V genes explain less than half of this, and the remainder is unexplained. V and J calls and clone size come straight from that table; D and trimming were deduced from the DNA. This sample comprises 150,000 to 200,000 clones, about 89% of them detected only once. The top ten clonotypes cover around 2.9% of the sample.

This material consisted of peripheral blood, taken on day 0 of MenACWY control vaccination. This sequence was found in an adult in good health. The receptor chain draws on TRBV6-5 and TRBJ2-1, with no confidently assigned D gene. DNA sequence: TGTGCCAGCGGCCGAGCACGGAATGAGCAGTTCTTC. Translated, it gives CASGRARNEQFF.